These 29 T cell receptor beta chains share one sample of origin, sequenced in a study of shared clonotypes between healthy human individuals. TCRdb's copy holds only in-frame clones and misses some; the assay was immunoSEQ multiplex PCR. This table holds some 2,000,000 clones, about 95% found once. Positively selected for CCR7, the CD45RO-negative cells used as naive CD8 cells excluded terminally differentiated effector memory CD45RA+ cells. Sequencing input: naive CD8+ T cells sorted from blood. The origin of the receptors is a young man in good health.

The V call is TRBV28, the J call TRBJ1-5; TRBD1 is a possible D gene (6 bases). Per the germline V gene, CDR1 is MDHEN and CDR2 is SYDVKM. The CDR3 totals 15 residues. Deletions cut 2 bases from V and 5 bases from J, with 13 bases between. The CDR3 loop reads CASSLRGPGDQPQHF. Written as DNA, the CDR3 is TGTGCCAGCAGTTTACGGGGGCCCGGAGATCAGCCCCAGCATTTT.

The V gene is TRBV28, the J gene TRBJ2-1; weak D call: TRBD1 (7 bases). Looked up from germline, CDR1 is MDHEN and CDR2 is SYDVKM. The CDR3 is made up of 15 amino acids. The V end was cut by 7 bases, the J end by 7 bases, with 20 bases between. The CDR3 bases are TGTGCCAGCACCTCAGGGTTCGCAGGGGGGAATGAGCAGTTCTTC. It encodes CASTSGFAGGNEQFF.

This clone was picked up one time. This rearrangement joins TRBV30 to TRBJ1-2, with D unresolved. The CDR3 has 13 residues. Trimming shortened V by 4 bases and J by 8 bases, and 17 bases separated the two germline ends. Germline CDR1 GTSNPN, CDR2 SVGIG (reference sequence). The CDR3 loop reads CAWNLVGIRGYTF. For the CDR3, the DNA is TGTGCCTGGAACCTGGTGGGGATTCGAGGCTACACCTTC.

The CDR3, as DNA: TGTGCCAGCAGTTTGGACGGGATAAGGGGCTACACCTTC. Translating it yields CASSLDGIRGYTF. The J gene is TRBJ1-2, the V gene TRBV28; D unresolved. CDR1 and CDR2 from the germline V gene are MDHEN and SYDVKM. V was shortened by 3 bases and J by 8 bases, with 13 bases between the two germline ends. The CDR3 spans 13 residues.

The genes are TRBV5-6 and TRBJ2-3; D may correspond to TRBD1 or TRBD2 (5 bases each). V was pared by 4 bases and J by 3 bases, with 18 bases between. The CDR3 runs 16 residues. CDR1 and CDR2 (germline): SGHDT, YYEEEE. CDR3 protein: CASSPLVRGVTDTQYF. CDR3 nucleotides: TGTGCCAGCAGCCCATTAGTGAGAGGGGTTACAGATACGCAGTATTTT.

V and J are TRBV9 and TRBJ1-2, with a weak D call TRBD1 (6 bases). This CDR3 has 14 residues. With 8 bases removed from V and 6 bases from J, the gap between germline ends came to 20 bases. Germline CDR1 and CDR2: SGDLS and YYNGEE. CDR3 amino acids: CARNQGTGLDGYTF. CDR3 nucleotide sequence: TGTGCCAGAAATCAGGGGACCGGTTTGGATGGCTACACCTTC.

This clone came up once. Distinct nucleotide sequences in the sample also encode this CDR3. The chain recombines TRBV25-1 with TRBJ2-7; the D is unclear. V was cut by 2 bases and J by 1 base, with 6 bases left in between. The CDR3 is made up of 13 amino acids. Germline CDR1 and CDR2: MGHDK and SYGVNS. This CDR3 is CASSEGSSYEQYF. DNA of the CDR3: TGTGCCAGCAGTGAAGGCAGTTCCTACGAGCAGTACTTC.

The V gene is TRBV27, the J gene TRBJ1-4, with D unclear. This CDR3 is 13 amino acids long. The V end lost 7 bases, the J end lost 5 bases, and 11 bases lay between the germline ends. Germline V CDR1 and CDR2: MNHEY, SMNVEV (reference sequence). CDR3 protein: CASKGYPNEKLFF. The CDR3 nucleotides read TGTGCCAGCAAAGGTTACCCGAATGAAAAACTGTTTTTT.

The rearrangement joins TRBV5-1 to TRBJ2-5, with a weak D call TRBD2 (5 bases). The CDR3 length is 13 residues. V was cut by 0 bases and J by 6 bases, with 9 bases left in between. Germline lookup yields CDR1 SGHRS and CDR2 YFSETQ. The DNA of the CDR3 is TGCGCCAGCAGCTTGGGACGGGGTCAGACCCAGTACTTC. It translates to CASSLGRGQTQYF. Drawing the rest from reference TRBV5-1 and TRBJ2-5, the complete variable domain is KAGVTQTPRYLIKTRGQQVTLSCSPISGHRSVSWYQQTPGQGLQFLFEYFSETQRNKGNFPGRFSGRQFSNSRSEMNVSTLELGDSALYLCASSLGRGQTQYFGPGTRLLVL.

The chain combines TRBV27 with TRBJ2-7; possibly TRBD1 for D (6 bases). CDR1 is MNHEY and CDR2 is SMNVEV in the germline V gene (reference sequence). This CDR3 spans 14 amino acids. V was cut by 5 bases and J by 2 bases, with 13 bases left in between. In nucleotides, the CDR3 is TGTGCCAGCAGTCTTGGACAGTTAACCTACGAGCAGTACTTC. It codes for CASSLGQLTYEQYF.

The J gene is TRBJ2-2, the V gene TRBV6-1; TRBD1 agrees at 10 bases. The J segment lost 7 bases and the V segment lost 9 bases, leaving 11 bases of the junction unmatched. The CDR3 is 15 amino acids. Germline assignment: CDR1 MNHNS and CDR2 SASEGT. DNA of the CDR3: TGTGCCAGTAGCCCGGACAGGGGGACGATCGGGGAGCTGTTTTTT. Amino acid sequence: CASSPDRGTIGELFF.

The CDR3 DNA reads as TGCGCCAGCAGCTCGATCAACCGGGACAGGGTCTACGAGCAGTACTTC. This translates into CASSSINRDRVYEQYF. The chain carries TRBV5-1 and TRBJ2-7, with TRBD1 matching over 9 bases. CDR1 is SGHRS, CDR2 YFSETQ, per germline. V gave up 3 bases and J gave up 3 bases; unmatched junction bases: 10. The CDR3 runs 16 residues.

The chain is built from TRBV5-1 and TRBJ2-3; the match to TRBD2 covers 12 bases. Germline CDR1 is SGHRS and CDR2 is YFSETQ. This CDR3 region has 18 residues. The trim removed 2 bases at V and 2 bases at J, leaving 9 bases unmatched. CDR3 amino acids: CASSFHSSGRGPTDTQYF. The CDR3 region has the DNA TGCGCCAGCAGCTTCCACTCTAGCGGGAGGGGTCCCACAGATACGCAGTATTTT.

The chain has TRBV5-1 and TRBJ1-1, with TRBD1 identical over 7 bases. The CDR3 length is 15 residues. In germline, CDR1 is SGHRS, CDR2 YFSETQ. V was clipped by 3 bases and J by 3 bases; unmatched bases: 8. Written as DNA, the CDR3 is TGCGCCAGCAGCTCGTCCAAGGGGGCGTACACTGAAGCTTTCTTT. Amino acids: CASSSSKGAYTEAFF.

The rearrangement joins TRBV5-1 to TRBJ1-2, with TRBD1 matching 8 bases. Germline V lookup: CDR1 SGHRS, CDR2 YFSETQ. V gave up 3 bases and J gave up 7 bases; unmatched junction bases: 17. CDR3 length equals 17 residues. CDR3 loop: CASSWGPTGDSLSGYTF. As DNA, the CDR3 is TGCGCCAGCAGCTGGGGACCGACAGGGGATTCGCTATCTGGCTACACCTTC. The entire variable domain, with the rest obtained from reference TRBV5-1 and TRBJ1-2, is as follows: KAGVTQTPRYLIKTRGQQVTLSCSPISGHRSVSWYQQTPGQGLQFLFEYFSETQRNKGNFPGRFSGRQFSNSRSEMNVSTLELGDSALYLCASSWGPTGDSLSGYTFGSGTRLTVV.

As for this clone: Within the sample, other DNA sequences also encode this same CDR3. This chain connects TRBV5-1 to TRBJ2-3; no clear D gene. Trimming took off 1 base at V and 1 base at J, with 7 bases between the two ends. The CDR3 totals 14 residues. Germline V gives CDR1 SGHRS, CDR2 YFSETQ. In DNA, the CDR3 is TGCGCCAGCAGCTTGAATGGGGGCACAGATACGCAGTATTTT. Protein sequence: CASSLNGGTDTQYF.

The rearrangement joins TRBV10-2 to TRBJ2-3; D ambiguous. The length of the CDR3 is 14 residues. V was clipped by 7 bases and J by 0 bases, with 11 bases between them. Germline loops: CDR1 WSHSY, CDR2 SAAADI. The CDR3 DNA sequence: TGCGCCAGCACCCTGACGGTTAGCACAGATACGCAGTATTTT. Protein sequence: CASTLTVSTDTQYF.

This chain links TRBV5-6 with TRBJ2-3; D is perhaps TRBD1 or TRBD2 (5 bases each). Trimming cost V 3 bases and J 1 base, with 9 bases left between them. This CDR3 spans 14 amino acids. Germline V gene data show CDR1 as SGHDT and CDR2 as YYEEEE. DNA for the CDR3: TGTGCCAGCAGCTCCGGGACCGGCACAGATACGCAGTATTTT. Protein product: CASSSGTGTDTQYF.

The V call is TRBV30, the J call TRBJ2-5, with D tentatively TRBD1 or TRBD2 (7 bases each). Germline V gene lookup returns CDR1 GTSNPN and CDR2 SVGIG (reference sequence). The length of the CDR3 is 15 residues. V shed 4 bases and J shed 1 base, with 16 bases lying between them. CDR3 protein: CAWTTGEGAQETQYF. Written as DNA, the CDR3 is TGTGCCTGGACCACAGGGGAGGGGGCCCAAGAGACCCAGTACTTC.

Note on this clone: Its ends do not fully match the called genes, so a read error is possible. The V call is TRBV6-1, the J call TRBJ2-2, with D uncertain. The CDR3 extends over 16 amino acids. Germline CDR1 is MNHNS and CDR2 is SASEGT. Here the CDR3 DNA reads TGTGCCAGCATTGAAACGTGGGGTGTCGGGACCGGGGAGCTGTTTTTT. Amino acids: CASIETWGVGTGELFF.

The chain carries TRBV13 and TRBJ2-3; 11 nucleotides agree with TRBD1. V gave up 5 bases and J gave up 5 bases; unmatched junction bases: 6. This CDR3 contains 15 residues. Per the germline V gene, CDR1 is PRHDT and CDR2 is FYEKMQ (reference sequence). The CDR3 loop reads CASSPGQGALDTQYF. In DNA, the CDR3 is TGTGCCAGCAGCCCCGGACAGGGGGCATTAGATACGCAGTATTTT.

Here the CDR3 reads CAGHDYNSPLHF. DNA for the CDR3: TGTGCCGGTCACGATTATAATTCACCCCTCCACTTT. This chain joins TRBV6-5 and TRBJ1-6; D remains ambiguous. CDR1 MNHEY and CDR2 SVGAGI come from the germline V gene. The CDR3 has 12 amino acids. V lost 11 bases and J 4 bases, leaving 9 bases between the germline ends.

This rearrangement joins TRBV10-3 to TRBJ1-6; D not resolved. V was trimmed by 2 bases and J by 4 bases, leaving 9 bases between them. Per the germline V gene, CDR1 is ENHRY and CDR2 is SYGVKD. CDR3 length: 15 amino acids. The CDR3 region is CAISEMSDYNSPLHF. The DNA for the CDR3 is TGTGCCATCAGTGAGATGTCGGATTATAATTCACCCCTCCACTTT.

V and J are TRBV5-8 and TRBJ2-3; tentatively, D is TRBD1 or TRBD2 (5 bases each). The CDR3 has 14 amino acids. Between the trimmed V and J ends, which lost 1 base and 4 bases, there was a span of 10 bases. From germline, CDR1 is SGHTS and CDR2 YDEGEE. The CDR3: CASSLFGAPDTQYF. DNA for the CDR3: TGTGCCAGCAGCTTGTTCGGGGCCCCAGATACGCAGTATTTT.

V gene TRBV7-9 combines with J gene TRBJ2-1, with 9 bases aligning to TRBD1. The V gene's germline CDR1 is SEHNR and CDR2 FQNEAQ (reference sequence). The ends lost 10 bases at V and 4 bases at J; junction bases unmatched: 8. The CDR3 is made up of 14 amino acids. The CDR3 DNA sequence: TGTGCCACAGCAGGACAGGGGACTTACAATGAGCAGTTCTTC. It translates to CATAGQGTYNEQFF.

In this sample, this clone turned up once. Within the sample, other DNA sequences also encode this same CDR3. V and J are TRBV6-5 and TRBJ2-7; TRBD1 might be the D (5 bases). Germline V CDR1 and CDR2: MNHEY, SVGAGI. The CDR3 covers 13 residues. V was pared by 5 bases and J by 0 bases, with 8 bases between. The CDR3 loop is CASSLTVSYEQYF. CDR3 DNA sequence: TGTGCCAGCAGTCTGACAGTCTCCTACGAGCAGTACTTC.

The chain recombines TRBV4-1 with TRBJ2-7, with 10 bases aligning to TRBD2. The CDR3 sequence is 18 residues long. CDR1 and CDR2 (germline): MGHRA, YSYEKL. V shed 0 bases, J shed 0 bases, and the junction held 8 bases outside the gene matches. In DNA, the CDR3 is TGCGCCAGCAGCCAAGAAAGTTCGCCTAGCGGGAGCTCCTACGAGCAGTACTTC. It encodes CASSQESSPSGSSYEQYF.

The chain has TRBV6-6 and TRBJ1-1; D is perhaps TRBD1 (6 bases). Germline V lookup: CDR1 MNHNY, CDR2 SVGAGI (reference sequence). The CDR3 totals 14 residues. The CDR3 sequence: CANSVGGPDTEAFF. The CDR3 DNA sequence: TGTGCGAACTCGGTGGGGGGGCCGGACACTGAAGCTTTCTTT.

The rearrangement joins TRBV7-8 to TRBJ2-7; D may be TRBD2 (7 bases). Trimming removed 5 bases from V and 6 bases from J, with 20 bases in between. Per germline, CDR1 SGHVS and CDR2 FQNEAQ. The CDR3 is 15 residues long. Here the CDR3 DNA reads TGTGCCAGCAGCAGCCTGACAGGCTCGGGGGGCGAGCAGTACTTC. Protein product: CASSSLTGSGGEQYF.